This T cell receptor (beta chain) emerged from a study of T cell responses to AZD1222 COVID-19 vaccine. Points on this clone: Its antigen is not identified.

Overall study results and limits: All repertoire sampling was performed exclusively after the peak T cell response. Spike-specific TCR repertoires showed rising breadth and depth after two AZD1222 doses. Reports say nearly half of spike-specific TCRs go after unmutated variant regions.

Clones were read by immunoSEQ multiplex PCR, and TCRdb kept only the in-frame ones, dropping some. The repertoire holds 75,000 to 100,000 clones, with more than 75% as singletons. The CDR3 loop spans 16 amino acids. The V gene's germline CDR1 is GTSNPN and CDR2 SVGIG (reference sequence). V lost 3 bases to trimming and J lost 4 bases; unmatched junction nucleotides: 12. The source material was peripheral blood, sampled on day 0 of AZD1222 vaccination. The chain is built from TRBV30 and TRBJ1-1, with TRBD1 matching 9 bases. The receptor comes from an adult in good health. CDR3 nucleotides: TGTGCCTGGAGGGGCGTTTTAGGACAGGGGAGCACTGAAGCTTTCTTT. Its translation: CAWRGVLGQGSTEAFF.